This entry is about one T cell receptor (beta chain). Antigen: not known. This entry belongs to a study of cytotoxic CD8 clonotypes in ibrutinib-treated CLL. Looking at the study overall: Outcomes included around 25 partial and 2 complete responses; after median roughly 69 months, roughly 15 stayed remitted and 12 progressed. Mean values per sample were 250,000 to 300,000 productive templates and 75,000 to 100,000 productive rearrangements.

Notes on the study in general: Clonality was elevated at ibrutinib response and had returned toward baseline at progression. The study found baseline clonality above age-matched healthy donors, tracking circulating CD8+ T-cell counts.

This table comes from immunoSEQ multiplex PCR, and its TCRdb copy is limited to in-frame clones, with some not included. The sample consists of around 70,000 clones, approximately 80% of them appearing once. CDR1 is SGDLS, CDR2 YYNGEE, per germline. This CDR3 is 13 amino acids long. V was clipped by 2 bases and J by 0 bases, with 6 bases between them. Sequences were derived from PBMCs, sampled at disease progression, from a patient treated with ibrutinib. This receptor was identified in a human donor with chronic lymphocytic leukemia. The chain links TRBV9 to TRBJ2-7; D ambiguous. This chain's CDR3 is CASSVGSSYEQYF. The CDR3 region has the DNA TGTGCCAGCAGCGTGGGCAGCTCCTACGAGCAGTACTTC.